This T cell receptor beta chain was sequenced for a study of T-cell memory formation after mild COVID-19. Study-level background: For the most part, TCR clusters were specific to one donor.

The CDR3 is 15 residues long. Germline values: CDR1 SGHRS, CDR2 YFSETQ. J lost 3 bases, V lost 4 bases, and 4 bases had no gene match. This clonotype was picked up a small number of times. 5'RACE with constant-segment primers yielded barcoded, UMI-tagged TCR alpha and TCR beta cDNA libraries. TCRdb processed the 5' RACE reads anew with MiXCR; each CDR3 protein has one entry. The profile shows about 68,000 distinct CDR3 sequences, around 17% of them singletons. The chain is built from TRBV5-1 and TRBJ2-5; 12 nucleotides align to TRBD2. The sequencing sample was made of PBMCs or a T cell subset sorted from them (not recorded which). The sequence came from an adult woman who had mild COVID-19 (a few samples of this study predate the infection). Cell type and time point are not known. CDR3 amino acids: CASSPGLAGEETQYF. Here the CDR3 DNA reads TGCGCCAGCAGCCCGGGACTAGCGGGCGAAGAGACCCAGTACTTC.